This T cell receptor beta chain was identified during a study of cytomegalovirus exposure and HLA in healthy donors. Study-wide background: The study placed about 81% of its 398 genotyped donors in the Caucasian-associated ancestry cluster.

The CDR3 is 15 amino acids. The V and J ends lost 2 bases and 6 bases, in that order; junction bases with no gene match: 7. Germline values: CDR1 MNHEY, CDR2 SMNVEV (reference sequence). The PCR employed 60 Vbeta primers together with 13 Jbeta primers. Some clones are missing from TCRdb's copy, which holds only in-frame ones; the method was immunoSEQ multiplex PCR. This table holds around 100,000 clones, 65% to 75% found once. The source of this sequence is a woman between 40 and 55 years old in good health and CMV-seropositive. Sequencing was done on a sample of PBMCs. The rearrangement joins TRBV27 to TRBJ2-7; 10 positions match TRBD2. The CDR3 bases are TGTGCCAGCAGTTTACATAGCGGGAGGCCCGTCGAGCAGTACTTC. As protein: CASSLHSGRPVEQYF.